This T cell receptor (beta chain) was identified during a study of CD8 T cells in ankylosing spondylitis. Study findings and constraints: In ankylosing spondylitis patients, matched synovial fluid reportedly showed significant enrichment of disease-linked clones.

CDR1 and CDR2 from the germline V gene are SQVTM and ANQGSEA. The CDR3 has 13 residues. Trimming took 7 bases from V and 2 from J, leaving 14 bases between them. MiXCR, run by TCRdb on the 5' RACE reads, gives a single entry per CDR3 protein. The data contain 250,000 or so distinct CDR3 sequences, about a sixth of them seen just once; the ten biggest clones take up less than 35%. A remark on this clonotype: Its target is not known.

The sample was blood, either unsorted or a sorted T cell fraction (not recorded which). This chain uses TRBV29-1 with TRBJ1-1; TRBD1 might be the D (5 bases). This receptor was taken from a male donor with ankylosing spondylitis or in good health (not recorded which). The CDR3 DNA is TGCAGCGCGGCGGGGGGTGAAAACACTGAAGCTTTCTTT. Protein sequence: CSAAGGENTEAFF.